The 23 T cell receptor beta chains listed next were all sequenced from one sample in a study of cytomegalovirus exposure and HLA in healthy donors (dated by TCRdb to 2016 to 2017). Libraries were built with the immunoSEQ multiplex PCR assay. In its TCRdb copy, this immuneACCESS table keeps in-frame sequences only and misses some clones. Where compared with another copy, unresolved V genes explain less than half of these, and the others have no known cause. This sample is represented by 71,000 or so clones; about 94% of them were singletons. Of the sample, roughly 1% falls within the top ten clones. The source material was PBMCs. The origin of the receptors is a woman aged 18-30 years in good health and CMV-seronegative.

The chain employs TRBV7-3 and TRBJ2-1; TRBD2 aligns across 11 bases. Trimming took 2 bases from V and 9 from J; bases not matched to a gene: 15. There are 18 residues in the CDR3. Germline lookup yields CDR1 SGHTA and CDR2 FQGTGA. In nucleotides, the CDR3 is TGTGCCAGCAGCTTACGGCCGACTAGCGGGAAGTATTGGGGTGAGCAGTTCTTC. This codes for CASSLRPTSGKYWGEQFF.

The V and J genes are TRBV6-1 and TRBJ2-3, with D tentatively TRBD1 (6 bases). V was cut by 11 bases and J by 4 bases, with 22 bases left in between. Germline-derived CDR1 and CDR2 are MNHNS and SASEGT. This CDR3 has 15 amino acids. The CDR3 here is CAGGIALGGADTQYF. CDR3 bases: TGTGCCGGAGGAATAGCCCTAGGGGGAGCAGATACGCAGTATTTT.

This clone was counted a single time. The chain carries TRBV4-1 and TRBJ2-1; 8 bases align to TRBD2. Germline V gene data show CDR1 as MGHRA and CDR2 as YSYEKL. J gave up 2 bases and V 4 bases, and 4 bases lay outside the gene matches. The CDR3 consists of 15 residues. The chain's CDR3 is CASSLLAGPYNEQFF. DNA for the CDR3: TGCGCCAGCAGCCTCCTAGCGGGTCCCTACAATGAGCAGTTCTTC.

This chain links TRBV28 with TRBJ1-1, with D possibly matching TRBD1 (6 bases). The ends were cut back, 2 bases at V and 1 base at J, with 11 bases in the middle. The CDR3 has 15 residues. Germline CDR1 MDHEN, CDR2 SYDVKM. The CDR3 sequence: CASSLQGWGNTEAFF. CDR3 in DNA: TGTGCCAGCAGTTTACAGGGGTGGGGGAACACTGAAGCTTTCTTT. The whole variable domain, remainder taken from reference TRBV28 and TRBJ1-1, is DVKVTQSSRYLVKRTGEKVFLECVQDMDHENMFWYRQDPGLGLRLIYFSYDVKMKEKGDIPEGYSVSREKKERFSLILESASTNQTSMYLCASSLQGWGNTEAFFGQGTRLTVV.

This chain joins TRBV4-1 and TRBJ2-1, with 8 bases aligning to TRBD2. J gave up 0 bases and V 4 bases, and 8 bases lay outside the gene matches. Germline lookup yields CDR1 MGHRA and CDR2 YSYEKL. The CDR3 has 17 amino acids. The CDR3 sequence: CASSRVVSGSSYNEQFF. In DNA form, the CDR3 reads TGCGCCAGCAGCCGGGTTGTGAGCGGGAGCTCCTACAATGAGCAGTTCTTC.

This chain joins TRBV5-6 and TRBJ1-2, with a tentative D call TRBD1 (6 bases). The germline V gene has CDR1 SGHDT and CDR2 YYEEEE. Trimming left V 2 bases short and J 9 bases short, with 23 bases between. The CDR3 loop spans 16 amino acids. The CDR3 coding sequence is TGTGCCAGCAGCTTAAGACCCGGACAGTCGCCATTGAGCTACACCTTC. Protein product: CASSLRPGQSPLSYTF. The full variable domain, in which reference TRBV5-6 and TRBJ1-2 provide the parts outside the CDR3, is DAGVTQSPTHLIKTRGQQVTLRCSPKSGHDTVSWYQQALGQGPQFIFQYYEEEERQRGNFPDRFSGHQFPNYSSELNVNALLLGDSALYLCASSLRPGQSPLSYTFGSGTRLTVV.

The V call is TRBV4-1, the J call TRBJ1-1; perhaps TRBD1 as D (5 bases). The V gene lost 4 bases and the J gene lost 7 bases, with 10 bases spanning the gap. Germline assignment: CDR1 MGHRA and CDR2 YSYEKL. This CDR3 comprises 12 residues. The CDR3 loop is CASSPRGGEAFF. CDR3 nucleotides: TGCGCCAGCAGCCCGCGGGGGGGTGAAGCTTTCTTT.

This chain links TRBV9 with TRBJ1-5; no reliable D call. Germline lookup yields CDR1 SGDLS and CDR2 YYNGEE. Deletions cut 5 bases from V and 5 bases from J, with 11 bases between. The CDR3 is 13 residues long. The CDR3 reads CASSVVGDQPQHF. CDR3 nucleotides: TGTGCCAGCAGTGTCGTCGGGGATCAGCCCCAGCATTTT.

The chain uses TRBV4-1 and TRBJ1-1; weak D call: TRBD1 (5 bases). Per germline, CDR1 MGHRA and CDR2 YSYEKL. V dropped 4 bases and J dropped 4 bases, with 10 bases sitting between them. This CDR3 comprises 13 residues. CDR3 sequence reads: CASSPRGFTEAFF. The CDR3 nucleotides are TGCGCCAGCAGCCCCCGGGGGTTCACTGAAGCTTTCTTT.

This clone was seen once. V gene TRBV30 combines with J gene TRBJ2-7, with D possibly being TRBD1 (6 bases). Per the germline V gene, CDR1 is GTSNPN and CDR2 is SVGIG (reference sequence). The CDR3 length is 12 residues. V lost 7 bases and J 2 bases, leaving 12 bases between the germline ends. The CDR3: CAYDGQTYEQYF. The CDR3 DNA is TGTGCCTACGATGGACAGACCTACGAGCAGTACTTC.

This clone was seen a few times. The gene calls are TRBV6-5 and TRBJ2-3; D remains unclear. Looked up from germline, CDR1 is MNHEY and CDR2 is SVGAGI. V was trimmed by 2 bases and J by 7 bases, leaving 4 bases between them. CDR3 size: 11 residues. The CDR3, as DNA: TGTGCCAGCAGTTACGAGTATACGCAGTATTTT. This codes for CASSYEYTQYF.

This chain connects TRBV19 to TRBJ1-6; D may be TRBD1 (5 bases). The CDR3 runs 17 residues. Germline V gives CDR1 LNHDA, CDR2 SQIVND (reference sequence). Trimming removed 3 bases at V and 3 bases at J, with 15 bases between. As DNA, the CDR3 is TGTGCCAGTAGTATGGTAGACAGTCCGATCTATAATTCACCCCTCCACTTT. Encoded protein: CASSMVDSPIYNSPLHF.

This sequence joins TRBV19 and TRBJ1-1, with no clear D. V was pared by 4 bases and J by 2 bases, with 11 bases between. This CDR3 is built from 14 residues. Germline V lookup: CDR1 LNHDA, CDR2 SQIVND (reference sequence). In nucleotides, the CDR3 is TGTGCCAGTAGTACCCAGACATATAACACTGAAGCTTTCTTT. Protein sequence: CASSTQTYNTEAFF.

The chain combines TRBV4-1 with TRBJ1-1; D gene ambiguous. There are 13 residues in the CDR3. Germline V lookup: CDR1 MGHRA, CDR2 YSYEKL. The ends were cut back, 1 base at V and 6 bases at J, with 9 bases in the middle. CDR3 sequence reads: CASSQADRAEAFF. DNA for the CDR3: TGCGCCAGCAGCCAAGCGGATCGGGCTGAAGCTTTCTTT.

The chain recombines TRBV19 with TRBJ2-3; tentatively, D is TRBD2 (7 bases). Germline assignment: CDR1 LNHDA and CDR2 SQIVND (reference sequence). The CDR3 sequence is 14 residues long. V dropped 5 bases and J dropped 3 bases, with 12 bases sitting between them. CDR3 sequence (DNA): TGTGCCAGTAGTGGGGGGGCAGAGACAGATACGCAGTATTTT. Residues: CASSGGAETDTQYF. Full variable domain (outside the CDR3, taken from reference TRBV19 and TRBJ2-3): DGGITQSPKYLFRKEGQNVTLSCEQNLNHDAMYWYRQDPGQGLRLIYYSQIVNDFQKGDIAEGYSVSREKKESFPLTVTSAQKNPTAFYLCASSGGAETDTQYFGPGTRLTVL.

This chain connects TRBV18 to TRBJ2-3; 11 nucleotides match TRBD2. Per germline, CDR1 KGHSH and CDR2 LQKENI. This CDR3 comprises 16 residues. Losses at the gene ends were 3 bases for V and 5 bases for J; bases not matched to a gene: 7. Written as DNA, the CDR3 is TGTGCCAGCTCACCTACGACTAGCGGGGCGGGAGATACGCAGTATTTT. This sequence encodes CASSPTTSGAGDTQYF.

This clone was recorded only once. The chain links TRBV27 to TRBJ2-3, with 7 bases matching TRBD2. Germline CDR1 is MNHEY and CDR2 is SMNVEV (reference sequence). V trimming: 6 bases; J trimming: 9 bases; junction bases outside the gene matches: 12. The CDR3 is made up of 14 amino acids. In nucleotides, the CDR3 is TGTGCCAGCAGCCTGGGGGGGGAGGGGAACACGCAGTATTTT. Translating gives CASSLGGEGNTQYF.

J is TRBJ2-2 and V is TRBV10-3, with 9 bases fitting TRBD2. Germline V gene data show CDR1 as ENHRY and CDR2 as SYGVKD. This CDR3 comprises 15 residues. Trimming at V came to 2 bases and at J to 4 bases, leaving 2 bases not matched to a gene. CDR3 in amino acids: CAISEAGGPTGELFF. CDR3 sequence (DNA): TGTGCCATCAGTGAGGCGGGGGGGCCCACCGGGGAGCTGTTTTTT.

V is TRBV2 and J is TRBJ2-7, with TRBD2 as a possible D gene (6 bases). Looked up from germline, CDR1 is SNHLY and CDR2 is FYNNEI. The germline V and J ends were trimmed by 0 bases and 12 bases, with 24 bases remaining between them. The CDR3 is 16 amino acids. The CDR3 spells CASSEALPGARLVAYF. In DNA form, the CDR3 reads TGTGCCAGCAGTGAAGCGCTTCCAGGCGCTCGACTAGTGGCGTACTTC.

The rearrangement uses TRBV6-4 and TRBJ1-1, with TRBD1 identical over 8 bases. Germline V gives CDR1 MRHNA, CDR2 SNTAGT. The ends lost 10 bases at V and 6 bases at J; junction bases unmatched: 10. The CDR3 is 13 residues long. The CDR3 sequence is CATKQGGSSEAFF. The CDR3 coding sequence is TGTGCCACCAAACAGGGGGGGAGTTCTGAAGCTTTCTTT.

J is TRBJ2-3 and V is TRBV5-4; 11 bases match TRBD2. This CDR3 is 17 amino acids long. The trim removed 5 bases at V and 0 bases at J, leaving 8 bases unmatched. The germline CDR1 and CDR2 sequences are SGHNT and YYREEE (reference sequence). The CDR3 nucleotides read TGTGCCAGCAGACTCACGCTAGCGGGGGGCAGCACAGATACGCAGTATTTT. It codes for CASRLTLAGGSTDTQYF.

For the CDR3, the DNA is TGTGCCAGCAGTGACCCTTCCAGGGGCCCCTATAATTCACCCCTCCACTTT. Protein: CASSDPSRGPYNSPLHF. The rearrangement joins TRBV2 to TRBJ1-6; D might be TRBD1 (6 bases). The CDR3 contains 17 residues. Per germline, CDR1 SNHLY and CDR2 FYNNEI. V was cut by 3 bases and J by 2 bases, with 14 bases left in between.

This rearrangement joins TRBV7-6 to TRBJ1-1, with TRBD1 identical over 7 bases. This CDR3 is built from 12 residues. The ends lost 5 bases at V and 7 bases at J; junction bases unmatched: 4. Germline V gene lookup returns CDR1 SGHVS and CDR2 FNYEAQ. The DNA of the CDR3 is TGTGCCAGCAGCACCCGACAGGGTGAAGCTTTCTTT. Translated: CASSTRQGEAFF.